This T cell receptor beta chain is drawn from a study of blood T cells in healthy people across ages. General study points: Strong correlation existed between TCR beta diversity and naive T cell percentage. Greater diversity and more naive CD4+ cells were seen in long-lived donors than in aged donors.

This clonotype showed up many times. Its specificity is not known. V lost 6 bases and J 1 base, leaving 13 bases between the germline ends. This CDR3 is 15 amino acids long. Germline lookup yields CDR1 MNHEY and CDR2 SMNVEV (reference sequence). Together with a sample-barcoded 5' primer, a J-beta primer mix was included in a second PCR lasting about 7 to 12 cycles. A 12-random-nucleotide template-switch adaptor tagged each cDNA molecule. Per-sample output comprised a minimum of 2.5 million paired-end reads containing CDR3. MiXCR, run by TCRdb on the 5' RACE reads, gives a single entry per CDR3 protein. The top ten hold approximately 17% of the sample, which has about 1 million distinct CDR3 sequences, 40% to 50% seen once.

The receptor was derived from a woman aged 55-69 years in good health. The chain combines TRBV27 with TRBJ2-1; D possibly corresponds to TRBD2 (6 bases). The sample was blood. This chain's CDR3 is CASSFSGTSYNEQFF. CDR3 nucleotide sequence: TGTGCCAGCAGCTTTAGCGGAACGTCCTACAATGAGCAGTTCTTC.